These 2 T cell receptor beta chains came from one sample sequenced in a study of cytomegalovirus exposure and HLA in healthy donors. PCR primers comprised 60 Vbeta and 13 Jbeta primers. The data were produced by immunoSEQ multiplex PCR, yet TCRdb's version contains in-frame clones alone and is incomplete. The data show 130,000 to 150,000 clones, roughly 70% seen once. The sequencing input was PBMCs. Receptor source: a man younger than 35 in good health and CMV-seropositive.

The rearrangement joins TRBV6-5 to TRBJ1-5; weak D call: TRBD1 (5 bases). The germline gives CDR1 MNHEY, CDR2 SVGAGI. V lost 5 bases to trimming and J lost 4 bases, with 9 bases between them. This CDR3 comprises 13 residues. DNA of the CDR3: TGTGCCAGCAGTCGGGGGGTTAATCAGCCCCAGCATTTT. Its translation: CASSRGVNQPQHF.

The CDR3 loop reads CASSPLGQANYGYTF. The CDR3 bases are TGTGCCAGCAGTCCCCTCGGACAGGCTAACTATGGCTACACCTTC. The chain employs TRBV27 and TRBJ1-2; the match to TRBD1 covers 7 bases. Germline trimming cut 5 bases from V and 0 bases from J; bases unmatched to any gene: 6. CDR1 and CDR2 from the germline V gene are MNHEY and SMNVEV (reference sequence). This CDR3 is built from 15 residues.